The source of this TCR beta chain is a study of blood T cell repertoires in COVID-19. Study-level information: From the United States, Italy and Spain came samples of acute and convalescent COVID-19. PBMCs, B-cell-depleted T cells, or T cells were the source of the cDNA or gDNA that made up the material.

The CDR3 is 14 amino acids. Authors' processing steps: It was from reference gene primer amplification that nucleated cell counts were estimated. TCRdb's table, derived via immunoSEQ multiplex PCR, lists solely in-frame clones and lacks some. V and J calls and clone size are copied from that table; D and trimming were computed from the DNA. The sample records 130,000 to 150,000 clones, 75% to 90% being singletons. Seattle's cohort entered during active infection and was followed longitudinally. What was sequenced was peripheral blood. The chain links TRBV1 to TRBJ2-7; no check of the table's D call, TRBD1, against the DNA was made. TRBV1 counts as a pseudogene. This TCR derives from a man younger than 30 with COVID-19, enrolled during active disease. CDR3 amino acids: CTSSHLGASAEQYF. In nucleotides, the CDR3 is TGCACCAGCAGCCACCTGGGGGCCTCTGCCGAGCAGTACTTC.